These 30 T cell receptor beta chains were all obtained from the same sample, sequenced in a study of T cells in women clearing cervical HPV infection. Only in-frame clones appear in the TCRdb table, and some are missing; sequencing was by immunoSEQ multiplex PCR. This sample's table has under 35,000 clones. What was sequenced was blood buffy coat. The receptors stem from a woman aged 18-70 years with a cervical HPV16 infection that either progressed to CIN3+ or cleared (not recorded which).

As to this clone: The read ends 3 residues before the CDR3 terminus; that terminus is restored from the germline J gene. V and J are TRBV6-2 or TRBV6-3 and TRBJ1-1, with 9 bases identical to TRBD1. The CDR3 sequence is 14 residues long. Germline V gene sequence: CDR1 MNHEY, CDR2 SVGEGT. The CDR3 sequence is CASSGDRALLVAFF. The sequenced part of the CDR3 DNA is TGTGCCAGCAGTGGGGACAGGGCTCTCCTGGTA.

CDR3 residues: CAWSQGEGYTF. The covered CDR3 bases are TGTGCCTGGAGTCAAGGGGAGGGC. The rearrangement links TRBV30 to TRBJ1-2; D may be TRBD1 (5 bases). The read finishes 3 residues shy of the CDR3 end, and the germline J gene is used to complete it. The length of the CDR3 is 11 residues. Per germline, CDR1 GTSNPN and CDR2 SVGIG (reference sequence).

Turning to this clone: The CDR3 end falls 3 residues outside the read, so it is completed with the germline J gene. J is TRBJ2-5 and V is TRBV2; 8 bases fit TRBD1. V lost 6 bases, J lost 5 bases, and 5 bases stayed unmatched. Germline CDR1 and CDR2: SNHLY and FYNNEI. The CDR3 extends over 13 amino acids. CDR3 DNA (partial): TGTGCCAGCAGGGTGGACAGGGTGGAGACC. Its protein is CASRVDRVET. The full-length CDR3 reads as CASRVDRVETQYF.

Comment on this clone: The sequenced fragment ends 3 residues before the CDR3 boundary, so the rest is inferred from the germline J gene. The V and J genes are TRBV5-5 and TRBJ1-1, with D uncertain. The CDR3 totals 15 residues. Trimming removed 0 bases from V and 0 bases from J, with 9 bases in between. Germline V gene data show CDR1 as SGHKS and CDR2 as YYEKEE (reference sequence). CDR3 amino acids: CASSLARLMNTEAFF. Partial CDR3 DNA: TGTGCCAGCAGCTTGGCAAGGCTCATGAACACTGAA.

Note on this clone: The CDR3 end lies 3 residues beyond the end of the read and is filled in from the germline J gene. The rearrangement uses TRBV5-6 and TRBJ1-2; TRBD1 matches at 8 bases. CDR3 size: 15 residues. Germline V gene lookup returns CDR1 SGHDT and CDR2 YYEEEE. The covered CDR3 bases are TGTGCCAGCAGCTCCGGATCTACAGGGGGTCGGGGC. Translating it yields CASSSGSTGGRG. The entire CDR3 sequence reads CASSSGSTGGRGYTF.

Comments on this clone: The read ends 3 residues shy of where the CDR3 ends; the end is completed using the germline J gene. This chain links TRBV30 with TRBJ2-5, with TRBD1 matching 7 bases. Germline CDR1 is GTSNPN and CDR2 is SVGIG (reference sequence). V was pared by 0 bases and J by 3 bases, with 7 bases of the junction left unmatched. The CDR3 extends over 15 amino acids. CDR3 region: CAWSVQGVGKETQYF. The CDR3 DNA, read in part, is TGTGCCTGGAGTGTTCAGGGGGTGGGGAAAGAGACC.

With respect to this clone: The read gets to within 3 residues of the CDR3 end, and the germline J gene fills in the rest. This chain links TRBV11-3 with TRBJ2-5; D possibly corresponds to TRBD1 (5 bases). The CDR3 is 14 residues long. Trimming took off 1 base at V and 5 bases at J, with 11 bases between the two ends. The V gene's germline CDR1 is SGHNT and CDR2 YENEEA. CDR3 loop: CASSLGPGRETQYF. CDR3 DNA, as far as it was read: TGTGCCAGCAGCTTAGGGCCAGGGCGGGAGACC.

A word on this clone: Read sequence stops 3 residues before the CDR3 end, and the germline J gene provides the missing end. The rearrangement joins TRBV6-4 to TRBJ2-2; 8 bases agree with TRBD2. CDR3 size: 15 residues. Germline loops: CDR1 MRHNA, CDR2 SNTAGT. The trim removed 5 bases at V and 3 bases at J, leaving 5 bases unmatched. The sequenced part of the CDR3 DNA is TGTGCCAGCAGTTCGGGGGGGCTGGACACCGGGGAG. Translated, it gives CASSSGGLDTGE. The CDR3 in full is CASSSGGLDTGELFF.

With regard to this clone: The read ends 3 residues early relative to the CDR3; the germline J gene fills the gap. J is TRBJ2-3 and V is TRBV10-3; D might be TRBD1 (6 bases). The CDR3 sequence is 18 residues long. Trimming took 5 bases from V and 0 from J, leaving 21 bases between them. CDR1 and CDR2 from the germline V gene are ENHRY and SYGVKD. CDR3 region: CAISSGTSARGSTDTQYF. The sequenced part of the CDR3 DNA is TGTGCCATCAGTTCCGGGACATCAGCCCGAGGAAGCACAGATACG.

On this clone itself: Read coverage stops 3 residues before the CDR3 terminus; the germline J gene supplies the remainder. The chain couples TRBV28 to TRBJ2-5; D assignment may be TRBD1 or TRBD2 (5 bases each). This CDR3 is built from 13 residues. The germline gives CDR1 MDHEN, CDR2 SYDVKM. Trimming stripped 4 bases from V and 5 bases from J, with 11 bases between. The part of the CDR3 DNA that was read is TGTGCCAGCAGTTCCAGGGAGTTCGAGACC. This codes for CASSSREFET. The full CDR3 is CASSSREFETQYF.

As to this clone: The read ends 3 residues shy of where the CDR3 ends; the end is completed using the germline J gene. V and J are TRBV11-3 and TRBJ1-6, with 7 positions matching TRBD1. The CDR3 is 13 amino acids. V gave up 5 bases and J gave up 8 bases; unmatched junction bases: 3. The germline CDR1 and CDR2 sequences are SGHNT and YENEEA. The covered CDR3 bases are TGTGCCAGCAGCACAGGGGTTGATTCACCC. Amino acids: CASSTGVDSP. The complete CDR3 reads CASSTGVDSPLHF.

As for this clone: The read stops 3 residues short of the end of the CDR3; the missing end is completed from the germline J gene. V and J are TRBV7-3 and TRBJ1-1; maybe TRBD1 (5 bases). The V and J ends lost 4 bases and 1 base respectively, with 7 bases between them. Germline CDR1 and CDR2: SGHTA and FQGTGA. The CDR3 length is 13 residues. Here the CDR3 reads CASSSGQNTEAFF. The CDR3 bases that were read are TGTGCCAGCAGCTCCGGACAGAACACTGAA.

For this clone: The read ends 3 residues before the CDR3 terminus; that terminus is restored from the germline J gene. The chain employs TRBV2 and TRBJ1-4; tentative D call: TRBD1 (6 bases). The CDR3 spans 15 residues. V lost 7 bases and J 4 bases, leaving 16 bases between the germline ends. Germline V gives CDR1 SNHLY, CDR2 FYNNEI. The CDR3 DNA, read in part, is TGTGCCAGCACCGACTTAGGACAGAGTAATGAAAAA. Amino acids: CASTDLGQSNEK. The CDR3 reads in full as CASTDLGQSNEKLFF.

A note on this clone: Coverage ceases 3 residues before the CDR3 finishes, and the germline J gene fills in the end. This sequence joins TRBV5-4 and TRBJ1-5, with D maybe TRBD1 (6 bases). Germline-derived CDR1 and CDR2 are SGHNT and YYREEE (reference sequence). V lost 0 bases and J 5 bases, leaving 6 bases between the germline ends. The CDR3 runs to 13 residues. The CDR3 DNA, read in part, is TGTGCCAGCAGCTTGGACAGGGATCAGCCC. Translation: CASSLDRDQP. Given in full, the CDR3 is CASSLDRDQPQHF. The full variable domain, its missing parts supplied by reference TRBV5-4 and TRBJ1-5, is ETGVTQSPTHLIKTRGQQVTLRCSSQSGHNTVSWYQQALGQGPQFIFQYYREEENGRGNFPPRFSGLQFPNYSSELNVNALELDDSALYLCASSLDRDQPQHFGDGTRLSIL.

Remarks on this clone: The read ends 3 residues early relative to the CDR3; the germline J gene fills the gap. The V call is TRBV6-2 or TRBV6-3, the J call TRBJ1-1, with 7 bases identical to TRBD1. This CDR3 spans 15 amino acids. V shed 0 bases, J shed 4 bases, and the junction held 5 bases outside the gene matches. Germline CDR1 is MNHEY and CDR2 is SVGEGT. The CDR3 protein is CASSYSQGRVTEAFF. The sequenced part of the CDR3 DNA is TGTGCCAGCAGTTACTCACAGGGGCGCGTCACTGAA.

For this clone: Read data end 3 residues before the CDR3 end; the end is taken from the germline J gene. V gene TRBV20-1 combines with J gene TRBJ1-5; 10 bases are shared with TRBD1. Germline V gene lookup returns CDR1 DFQATT and CDR2 SNEGSKA (reference sequence). V trimming: 2 bases; J trimming: 1 base; junction bases outside the gene matches: 8. The CDR3 totals 17 residues. The CDR3: CSARTGTGDASNQPQHF. The CDR3 DNA, read in part, is TGCAGTGCTAGAACCGGGACAGGGGATGCAAGCAATCAGCCC.

Of note for this clone: Read data end 3 residues before the CDR3 end; the end is taken from the germline J gene. The chain is built from TRBV19 and TRBJ2-2; tentative D call: TRBD1 (5 bases). CDR3 length: 14 residues. Germline V gene lookup returns CDR1 LNHDA and CDR2 SQIVND (reference sequence). Trimming took 3 bases from V and 5 from J, leaving 10 bases between them. This chain's CDR3 is CASSMQQVTGELFF. Partial CDR3 DNA: TGTGCCAGTAGTATGCAACAGGTAACCGGGGAG.

Points on this clone: The read ends 3 residues before the CDR3 terminus; that terminus is restored from the germline J gene. This chain connects TRBV20-1 to TRBJ1-6; D unresolved. Per the germline V gene, CDR1 is DFQATT and CDR2 is SNEGSKA (reference sequence). This CDR3 contains 17 residues. The ends were cut back, 0 bases at V and 0 bases at J, with 12 bases in the middle. The covered CDR3 bases are TGCAGTGCTAGAGACACGCGAGATTTCTCCTATAATTCACCC. Encoded protein: CSARDTRDFSYNSP. From start to end, the CDR3 is CSARDTRDFSYNSPLHF.

A note on this clone: The CDR3 extends 3 residues past the end of the read, so its final part is completed from the germline J gene. This rearrangement joins TRBV19 to TRBJ1-2; D is perhaps TRBD1 (5 bases). The germline V gene encodes CDR1 LNHDA and CDR2 SQIVND (reference sequence). This CDR3 has 14 amino acids. Trimming stripped 4 bases from V and 0 bases from J, with 9 bases between. Incomplete CDR3 DNA: TGTGCCAGTAGTACCGGACAATCTAACTATGGC. Protein sequence: CASSTGQSNYG. The entire CDR3 sequence reads CASSTGQSNYGYTF.

In regard to this clone: The read ends 3 residues shy of where the CDR3 ends; the end is completed using the germline J gene. This sequence joins TRBV20-1 and TRBJ1-1; perhaps TRBD1 as D (6 bases). Trimming took off 4 bases at V and 6 bases at J, with 12 bases between the two ends. The CDR3 extends over 12 amino acids. Per germline, CDR1 DFQATT and CDR2 SNEGSKA (reference sequence). The CDR3 is CSATRDIAEAFF. The part of the CDR3 DNA that was read is TGCAGTGCTACCCGGGACATTGCTGAA.

To note about this clone: The CDR3 end is not reached by the read, which stops 3 residues before it; the germline J gene fills it in. The genes are TRBV7-8 and TRBJ2-1; 7 bases fit TRBD2. CDR1 and CDR2 from the germline V gene are SGHVS and FQNEAQ. The V segment lost 3 bases and the J segment 4 bases; nucleotides outside the gene matches: 15. The CDR3 has 18 residues. The sequenced CDR3 bases are TGTGCCAGCAGCTTCGTTGGGTACCGGGACTACCTTTACAATGAG. Translation gives CASSFVGYRDYLYNE. The complete CDR3 reads CASSFVGYRDYLYNEQFF.

As regards this clone: The CDR3 goes on 3 residues after the read ends, and that part is filled in from the germline J gene. The chain employs TRBV6-1 and TRBJ1-1, with D perhaps TRBD1 (5 bases). The CDR3 sequence is 16 residues long. Germline V gene lookup returns CDR1 MNHNS and CDR2 SASEGT. The part of the CDR3 DNA that was read is TGTGCCAGCAGTGAAGCAGAGGGCGGGGGTGGGGAGACC. This sequence encodes CASSEAEGGGGET. The CDR3 in its entirety is CASSEAEGGGGETAFF.

The chain's CDR3 is CSASSGTGGEKLFF. The sequenced CDR3 bases are TGCAGTGCTAGCTCCGGGACAGGGGGAGAAAAA. The chain employs TRBV20-1 and TRBJ1-4; 11 bases line up with TRBD1. The read ends 3 residues shy of where the CDR3 ends; the end is completed using the germline J gene. Germline CDR1 and CDR2: DFQATT and SNEGSKA (reference sequence). The CDR3 has 14 amino acids. V lost 3 bases to trimming and J lost 8 bases; unmatched junction nucleotides: 5.

A note on this clone: The read gets to within 3 residues of the CDR3 end, and the germline J gene fills in the rest. The J gene is TRBJ1-3, the V gene TRBV10-3; D gene unclear. Trimming took off 5 bases at V and 3 bases at J, with 14 bases between the two ends. The CDR3 covers 15 residues. Germline CDR1 reads ENHRY; CDR2 reads SYGVKD. The part of the CDR3 DNA that was read is TGTGCCATCAGTAGTGCAGACTACCATGGAAACACC. It translates to CAISSADYHGNT. The entire CDR3 reads CAISSADYHGNTIYF.

Details on this clone: The CDR3 end is not reached by the read, which stops 3 residues before it; the germline J gene fills it in. The chain recombines TRBV2 with TRBJ2-4; TRBD1 aligns across 10 bases. CDR1 is SNHLY, CDR2 FYNNEI, per germline. V dropped 2 bases and J dropped 4; count of bases not matched to a gene: 8. This CDR3 is 17 amino acids long. CDR3 loop: CASSEISRTGGKNIQYF. Incomplete CDR3 DNA: TGTGCCAGCAGTGAAATCTCGAGGACAGGGGGGAAAAACATT.

A note on this clone: The read terminates 3 residues ahead of where the CDR3 ends, so the germline J gene completes it. Other DNA sequences of this sample code for an identical CDR3. V is TRBV7-2 and J is TRBJ1-4; the match to TRBD1 covers 8 bases. Trimming at V came to 6 bases and at J to 7 bases, leaving 7 bases not matched to a gene. The CDR3 length is 14 residues. Germline CDR1 is SGHTA and CDR2 is FQGNSA. The CDR3 sequence: CASSADRGSEKLFF. CDR3 DNA, as far as it was read: TGTGCCAGCAGTGCTGACAGGGGAAGTGAAAAA.

This chain's CDR3 is CASSLGPRQGYGYTF. The covered CDR3 bases are TGTGCCAGCAGCTTAGGTCCGAGACAGGGGTATGGC. The rearrangement joins TRBV7-2 to TRBJ1-2; 8 bases are shared with TRBD1. The sequence runs out 3 residues before the end of the CDR3; the remainder is reconstructed from the germline J gene. V shed 1 base, J shed 5 bases, and the junction held 6 bases outside the gene matches. This CDR3 is 15 amino acids long. CDR1 and CDR2 from the germline V gene are SGHTA and FQGNSA.

Comments on this clone: Read data end 3 residues before the CDR3 end; the end is taken from the germline J gene. J is TRBJ2-1 and V is TRBV6-1; weak D call: TRBD2 (6 bases). CDR1 is MNHNS and CDR2 is SASEGT in the germline V gene. This CDR3 region has 15 residues. V lost 1 base to trimming and J lost 2 bases, with 9 bases between them. Partial CDR3 DNA: TGTGCCAGCAGTGAAGTAGCGGCGGCCTACAATGAG. Translation gives CASSEVAAAYNE. The CDR3 as a whole reads CASSEVAAAYNEQFF.

Note on this clone: With the read ending 3 residues before the CDR3 end, the germline J gene is used to fill in that end. The chain employs TRBV20-1 and TRBJ1-5; D may be TRBD1 (5 bases). From germline, CDR1 is DFQATT and CDR2 SNEGSKA (reference sequence). V dropped 5 bases and J dropped 5 bases, with 13 bases sitting between them. The CDR3 has 13 amino acids. Partial CDR3 DNA: TGCAGTGCTCGCGACAGAACGGATCAGCCC. Encoded protein: CSARDRTDQP. The CDR3 in full is CSARDRTDQPQHF.

As regards this clone: The CDR3 extends 3 residues past the end of the read, so its final part is completed from the germline J gene. V and J are TRBV5-1 and TRBJ2-7, with 10 nucleotides matching TRBD2. Germline CDR1 is SGHRS and CDR2 is YFSETQ. The length of the CDR3 is 16 residues. The ends lost 0 bases at V and 6 bases at J; junction bases unmatched: 9. Incomplete CDR3 DNA: TGCGCCAGCAGCTTGGTAGGAAGCGGGGGGGCATCCGAG. Its protein is CASSLVGSGGASE. The full CDR3 protein reads CASSLVGSGGASEQYF.